A single sample gave rise to the 5 T cell receptor beta chains below, sequenced in a study of blood T cell repertoires in COVID-19. Profiled with immunoSEQ multiplex PCR; TCRdb holds only in-frame clones, not every one. The table includes about 230,000 clones, roughly 80% detected once. The sample taken for sequencing was peripheral blood. The receptors derive from a woman older than 75 with acute or convalescent COVID-19.

This clone was seen only once. The genes are TRBV5-6 and TRBJ1-2, with 7 bases fitting TRBD1. The CDR3 is 13 amino acids. Germline CDR1 and CDR2: SGHDT and YYEEEE. The V gene end was trimmed by 0 bases and the J gene end by 9 bases; junction bases not matched to a gene: 5. CDR3 coding DNA: TGTGCCAGCAGCTTGGTAGCAGGGGGGAGCTACACCTTC. As protein: CASSLVAGGSYTF.

This chain's CDR3 is CASSYTGDEQFF. Here the CDR3 DNA reads TGTGCCAGCAGTTACACCGGGGATGAGCAGTTCTTC. The chain couples TRBV6-6 to TRBJ2-1, with a weak D call TRBD2 (5 bases). CDR3 length equals 12 residues. Germline loops: CDR1 MNHNY, CDR2 SVGAGI (reference sequence). The V and J ends lost 2 bases and 8 bases respectively, with 7 bases between them.

The V gene is TRBV25-1, the J gene TRBJ1-6; D is undetermined. Trimming took off 6 bases at V and 6 bases at J, with 12 bases between the two ends. CDR3 size: 14 residues. Germline CDR1 is MGHDK and CDR2 is SYGVNS. The chain's CDR3 is CASSIGPSNSPLHF. CDR3 bases: TGTGCCAGCAGCATTGGCCCTTCTAATTCACCCCTCCACTTT.

The chain employs TRBV29-1 and TRBJ2-2, with 11 positions matching TRBD2. In germline, CDR1 is SQVTM, CDR2 ANQGSEA. V lost 7 bases to trimming and J lost 6 bases; unmatched junction nucleotides: 4. This CDR3 region has 13 residues. CDR3 sequence: CSAGLAGSGELFF. The DNA for the CDR3 is TGCAGCGCTGGACTAGCGGGCTCCGGGGAGCTGTTTTTT.

This chain connects TRBV4-1 to TRBJ2-3, with D possibly being TRBD2 (5 bases). The ends were cut back, 3 bases at V and 4 bases at J, with 17 bases in the middle. The CDR3 totals 16 residues. Per the germline V gene, CDR1 is MGHRA and CDR2 is YSYEKL. CDR3 amino acids: CASSQSQVGVSDTQYF. The CDR3 DNA sequence: TGCGCCAGCAGCCAGTCACAAGTGGGAGTGTCAGATACGCAGTATTTT.